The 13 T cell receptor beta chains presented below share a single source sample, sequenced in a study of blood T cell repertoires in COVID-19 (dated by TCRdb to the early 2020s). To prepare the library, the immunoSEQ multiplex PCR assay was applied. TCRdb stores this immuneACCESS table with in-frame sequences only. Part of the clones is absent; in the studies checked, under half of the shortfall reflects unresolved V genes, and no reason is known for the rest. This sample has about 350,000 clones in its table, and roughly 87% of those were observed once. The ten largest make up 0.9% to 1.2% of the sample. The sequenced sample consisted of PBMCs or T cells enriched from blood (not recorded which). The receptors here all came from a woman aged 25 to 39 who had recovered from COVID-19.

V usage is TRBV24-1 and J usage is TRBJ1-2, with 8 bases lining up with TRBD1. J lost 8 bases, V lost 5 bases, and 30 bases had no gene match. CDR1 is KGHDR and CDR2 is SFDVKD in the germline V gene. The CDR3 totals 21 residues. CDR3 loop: CATSAPPGGSGSPSSLYGYTF. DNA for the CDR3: TGTGCCACCAGTGCCCCACCAGGGGGCTCGGGCTCCCCCTCCTCTCTATACGGCTACACCTTC.

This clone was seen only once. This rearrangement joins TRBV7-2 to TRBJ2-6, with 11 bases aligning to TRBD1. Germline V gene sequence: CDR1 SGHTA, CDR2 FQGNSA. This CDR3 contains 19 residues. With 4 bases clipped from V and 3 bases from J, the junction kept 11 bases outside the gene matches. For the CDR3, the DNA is TGTGCCAGCAGCTCCTACCTCGGACAGGGGGCAGGTGGGGCCAACGTCCTGACTTTC. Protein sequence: CASSSYLGQGAGGANVLTF.

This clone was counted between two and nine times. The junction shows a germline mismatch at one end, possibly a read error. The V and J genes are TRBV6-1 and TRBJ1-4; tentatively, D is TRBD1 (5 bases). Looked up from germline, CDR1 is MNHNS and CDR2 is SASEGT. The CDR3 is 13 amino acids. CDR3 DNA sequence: TGTGCCAGCAGTGAAGAGGGGTCCCTACGTTTGATTTTT. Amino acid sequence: CASSEEGSLRLIF.

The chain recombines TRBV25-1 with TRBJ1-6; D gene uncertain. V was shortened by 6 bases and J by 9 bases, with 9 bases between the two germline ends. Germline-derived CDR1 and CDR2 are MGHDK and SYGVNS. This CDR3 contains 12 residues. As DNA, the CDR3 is TGTGCCAGCAGATTCGGGTTTTCACCCCTCCACTTT. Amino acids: CASRFGFSPLHF.

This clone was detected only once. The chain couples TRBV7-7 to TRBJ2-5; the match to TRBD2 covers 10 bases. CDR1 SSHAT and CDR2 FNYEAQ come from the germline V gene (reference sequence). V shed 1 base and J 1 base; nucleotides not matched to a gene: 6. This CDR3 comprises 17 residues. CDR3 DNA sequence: TGTGCCAGCAGCTTAGGGGGCCCTAGCGGGGGCCAAGAGACCCAGTACTTC. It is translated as CASSLGGPSGGQETQYF.

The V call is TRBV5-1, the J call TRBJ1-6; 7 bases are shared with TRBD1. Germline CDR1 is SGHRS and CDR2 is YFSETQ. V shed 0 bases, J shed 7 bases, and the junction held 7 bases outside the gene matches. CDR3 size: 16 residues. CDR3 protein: CASSLAPQGQNSPLHF. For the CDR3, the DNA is TGCGCCAGCAGCTTGGCCCCACAGGGGCAGAATTCACCCCTCCACTTT.

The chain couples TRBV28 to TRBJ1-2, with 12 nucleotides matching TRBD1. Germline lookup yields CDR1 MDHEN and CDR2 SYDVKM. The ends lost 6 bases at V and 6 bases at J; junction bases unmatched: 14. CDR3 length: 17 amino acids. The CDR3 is CASSPRSRDRGRDGYTF. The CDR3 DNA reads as TGTGCCAGCAGCCCACGGTCCCGGGACAGGGGGCGGGATGGCTACACCTTC.

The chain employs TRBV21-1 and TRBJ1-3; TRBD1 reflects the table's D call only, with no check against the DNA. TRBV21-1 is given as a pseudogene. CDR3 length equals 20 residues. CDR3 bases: TGTGCCAGCAGCAAAGTCGGACAGGGGGGCCGATGCTCCTCTGGAAACACCATATATTTT. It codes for CASSKVGQGGRCSSGNTIYF.

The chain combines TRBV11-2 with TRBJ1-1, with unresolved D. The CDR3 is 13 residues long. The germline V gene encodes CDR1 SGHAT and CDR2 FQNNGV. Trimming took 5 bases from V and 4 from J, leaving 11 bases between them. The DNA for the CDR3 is TGTGCCAGCAGCAACTCGGGTTTCACTGAAGCTTTCTTT. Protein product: CASSNSGFTEAFF. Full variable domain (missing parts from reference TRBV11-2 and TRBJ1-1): EAGVAQSPRYKIIEKRQSVAFWCNPISGHATLYWYQQILGQGPKLLIQFQNNGVVDDSQLPKDRFSAERLKGVDSTLKIQPAKLEDSAVYLCASSNSGFTEAFFGQGTRLTVV.

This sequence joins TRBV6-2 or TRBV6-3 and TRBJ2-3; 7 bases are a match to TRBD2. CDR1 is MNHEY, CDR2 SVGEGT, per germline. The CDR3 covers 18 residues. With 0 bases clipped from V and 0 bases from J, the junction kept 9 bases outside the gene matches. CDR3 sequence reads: CASSYSPQRGFSTDTQYF. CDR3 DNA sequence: TGTGCCAGCAGTTACTCGCCACAGCGGGGCTTTAGCACAGATACGCAGTATTTT.

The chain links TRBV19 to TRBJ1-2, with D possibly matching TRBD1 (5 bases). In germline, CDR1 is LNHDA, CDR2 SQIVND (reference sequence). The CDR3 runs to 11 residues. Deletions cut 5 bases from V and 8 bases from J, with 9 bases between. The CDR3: CASSGAVGYTF. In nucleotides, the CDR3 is TGTGCCAGTAGTGGGGCAGTCGGCTACACCTTC.

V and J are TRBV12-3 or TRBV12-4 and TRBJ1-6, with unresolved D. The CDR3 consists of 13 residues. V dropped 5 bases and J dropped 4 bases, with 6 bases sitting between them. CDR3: CASSPYYNSPLHF. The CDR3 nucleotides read TGTGCCAGCAGTCCCTATTATAATTCACCCCTCCACTTT.

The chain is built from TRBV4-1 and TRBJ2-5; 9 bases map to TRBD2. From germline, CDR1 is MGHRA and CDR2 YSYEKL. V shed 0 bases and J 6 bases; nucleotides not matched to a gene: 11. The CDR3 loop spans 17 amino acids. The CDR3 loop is CASSQEYERGVLKTQYF. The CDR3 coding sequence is TGCGCCAGCAGCCAAGAGTACGAGCGGGGGGTTTTGAAGACCCAGTACTTC.